This paragraph covers one TCR beta chain sequence. Trimming at V came to 6 bases and at J to 3 bases, leaving 6 bases not matched to a gene. This CDR3 is built from 15 residues. Germline CDR1 reads MNHNS; CDR2 reads SASEGT. As processed by the authors: Nucleated cell number was recorded as an estimate derived from reference gene primer amplification. Only in-frame clones appear in the TCRdb table, and some are missing; sequencing was by immunoSEQ multiplex PCR. Clone size and V and J calls were adopted from that table, with D and trimming inferred from the DNA. The repertoire holds approximately 250,000 clones, with less than 90% as singletons. This sample was taken from a study of blood T cell repertoires in COVID-19. On the study more broadly: There were acute and convalescent COVID-19 samples, and they came from the United States, Italy and Spain. T cells, B-cell-depleted T cells, or PBMCs supplied cDNA or gDNA.

The receptor comes from a man between 60 and 75 years old with acute or convalescent COVID-19. The sequenced material came from peripheral blood. The J gene is TRBJ1-5, the V gene TRBV6-1, with 9 bases matching TRBD1. The CDR3 here is CASRRGQGFNQPQHF. The CDR3 nucleotides read TGTGCCAGCAGGAGGGGACAGGGCTTCAATCAGCCCCAGCATTTT.